This TCR beta chain was sequenced in a study of T cells after yellow fever vaccination. Looking at the study overall: Some fractions had low cell numbers, and these were prepared with SMART-Seq v4 Ultra Low Input.

J was trimmed by 6 bases and V by 7 bases; bases with no gene match: 15. The CDR3 has 15 amino acids. Germline assignment: CDR1 ENHRY and CDR2 SYGVKD. This clonotype was detected only a few times. Its antigen is unidentified. Study-level results: Clones that expanded after primary vaccination mostly reappeared after the booster (roughly 95% CD4, about 89% CD8).

In making TCR cDNA, 5'RACE template switching added a universal primer site and UMIs to it. Using its own MiXCR run on the 5' RACE reads, TCRdb lists one record per CDR3 protein. The sample has about 120,000 distinct CDR3 sequences, 5.5% to 8% seen once. The J gene is TRBJ2-7, the V gene TRBV10-3; 7 bases are a match to TRBD1. This sample comprised CD4+ T cells sorted from PBMCs, obtained around 45 days after the first yellow fever vaccination. This clonotype was obtained from a man aged 18-30 years who received the YFV17D yellow fever vaccine. The CDR3 DNA follows: TGTGCCATCACCCAGGGGGAACAGGGGCGCAGCGAGCAGTACTTC. This sequence encodes CAITQGEQGRSEQYF.